This record looks at one T cell receptor beta chain sequence and its context. Its target is unknown. This sample is part of a study of human versus mouse CDR3 diversity and MHC coevolution. Germline lookup yields CDR1 KGHSH and CDR2 LQKENI. Trimming at V came to 2 bases and at J to 2 bases, leaving 3 bases not matched to a gene. CDR3 length: 16 residues. The study's findings and limits: Compared with mice, human CDR3s carried more deletions and insertions on average.

The assay was immunoSEQ multiplex PCR, and TCRdb's table has in-frame clones only and misses some. Among roughly 81,000 clones listed, over 85% were seen once. Material: naive CD4+ T cells from blood. Subset described: CD45RO-negative CD62L-positive naive CD4 T cells. This receptor was taken from a person between 25 and 70 years old in good health. The V call is TRBV18, the J call TRBJ2-1; 10 bases match TRBD2. The CDR3 region is CASSPGLAVPYNEQFF. In DNA, the CDR3 is TGTGCCAGCTCACCAGGACTAGCGGTTCCCTACAATGAGCAGTTCTTC.